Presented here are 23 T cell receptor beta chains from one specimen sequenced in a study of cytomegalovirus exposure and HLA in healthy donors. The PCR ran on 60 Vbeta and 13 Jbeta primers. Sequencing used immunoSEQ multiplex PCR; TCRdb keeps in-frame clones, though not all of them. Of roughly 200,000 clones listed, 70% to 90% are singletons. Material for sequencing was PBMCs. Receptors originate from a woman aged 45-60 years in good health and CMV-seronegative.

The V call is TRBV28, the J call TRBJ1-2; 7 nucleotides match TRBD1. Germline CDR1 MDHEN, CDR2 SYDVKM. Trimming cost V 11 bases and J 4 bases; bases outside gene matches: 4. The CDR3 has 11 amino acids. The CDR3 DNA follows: TGTGCCGGACGACAGGGCTATGGCTACACCTTC. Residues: CAGRQGYGYTF.

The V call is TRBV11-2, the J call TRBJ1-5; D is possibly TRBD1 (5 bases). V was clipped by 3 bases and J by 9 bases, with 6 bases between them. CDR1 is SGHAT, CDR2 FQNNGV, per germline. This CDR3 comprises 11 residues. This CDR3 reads CASSFGGPQHF. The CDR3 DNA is TGTGCCAGCAGCTTCGGGGGGCCCCAGCATTTT.

CDR3 loop: CASRGGRGTQYF. DNA of the CDR3: TGTGCCAGCAGGGGGGGGCGAGGGACCCAGTACTTC. The rearrangement joins TRBV28 to TRBJ2-5, with D maybe TRBD2 (7 bases). The V gene lost 6 bases and the J gene lost 7 bases, with 12 bases spanning the gap. The CDR3 length is 12 residues. CDR1 is MDHEN, CDR2 SYDVKM, per germline.

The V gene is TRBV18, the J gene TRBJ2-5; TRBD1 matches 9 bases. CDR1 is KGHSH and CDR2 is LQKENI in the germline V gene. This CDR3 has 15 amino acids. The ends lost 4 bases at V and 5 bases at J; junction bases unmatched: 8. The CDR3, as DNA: TGTGCCAGCTCACGATCCGGGACAGGGCTTGAGACCCAGTACTTC. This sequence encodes CASSRSGTGLETQYF.

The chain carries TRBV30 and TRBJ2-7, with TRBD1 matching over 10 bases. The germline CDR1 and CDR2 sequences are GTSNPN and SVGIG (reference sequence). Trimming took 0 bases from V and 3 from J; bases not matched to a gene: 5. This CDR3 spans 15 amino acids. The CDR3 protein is CAWSVKGQGFYEQYF. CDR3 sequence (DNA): TGTGCCTGGAGTGTAAAGGGACAGGGGTTCTACGAGCAGTACTTC.

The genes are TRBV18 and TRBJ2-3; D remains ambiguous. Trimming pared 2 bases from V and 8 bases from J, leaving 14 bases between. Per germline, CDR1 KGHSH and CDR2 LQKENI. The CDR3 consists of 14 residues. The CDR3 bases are TGTGCCAGCTCACCAGTGGCGGCCTCGTCTACGCAGTATTTT. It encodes CASSPVAASSTQYF. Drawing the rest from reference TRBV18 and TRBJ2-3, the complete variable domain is NAGVMQNPRHLVRRRGQEARLRCSPMKGHSHVYWYRQLPEEGLKFMVYLQKENIIDESGMPKERFSAEFPKEGPSILRIQQVVRGDSAAYFCASSPVAASSTQYFGPGTRLTVL.

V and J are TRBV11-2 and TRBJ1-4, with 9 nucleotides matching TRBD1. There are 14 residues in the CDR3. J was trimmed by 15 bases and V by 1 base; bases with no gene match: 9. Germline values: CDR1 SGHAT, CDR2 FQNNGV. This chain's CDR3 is CASSLVLRGQGVFF. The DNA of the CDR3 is TGTGCCAGCAGCTTAGTACTGCGGGGACAGGGAGTGTTTTTT.

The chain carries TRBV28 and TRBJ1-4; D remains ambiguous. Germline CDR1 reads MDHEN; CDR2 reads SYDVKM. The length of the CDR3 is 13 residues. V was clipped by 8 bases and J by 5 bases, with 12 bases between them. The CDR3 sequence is CASVRGINEKLFF. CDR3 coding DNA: TGTGCCAGCGTCCGGGGAATAAATGAAAAACTGTTTTTT.

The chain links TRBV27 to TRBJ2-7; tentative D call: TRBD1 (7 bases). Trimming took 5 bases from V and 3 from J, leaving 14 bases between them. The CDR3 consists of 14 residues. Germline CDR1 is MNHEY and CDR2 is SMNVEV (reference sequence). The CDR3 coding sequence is TGTGCCAGCAGTCCCCAGGGGGGCCGCTACGAGCAGTACTTC. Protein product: CASSPQGGRYEQYF.

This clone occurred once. CDR3 in DNA: TGTGCCCTTTGGAACCGGCGGGGCGAGCAGTACTTC. Translation gives CALWNRRGEQYF. This chain connects TRBV2 to TRBJ2-7; the D gene is possibly TRBD2 (6 bases). Trimming shortened V by 11 bases and J by 6 bases, and 17 bases separated the two germline ends. Looked up from germline, CDR1 is SNHLY and CDR2 is FYNNEI. CDR3 size: 12 residues. The full variable domain, its missing parts supplied by reference TRBV2 and TRBJ2-7, is EPEVTQTPSHQVTQMGQEVILRCVPISNHLYFYWYRQILGQKVEFLVSFYNNEISEKSEIFDDQFSVERPDGSNFTLKIRSTKLEDSAMYFCALWNRRGEQYFGPGTRLTVT.

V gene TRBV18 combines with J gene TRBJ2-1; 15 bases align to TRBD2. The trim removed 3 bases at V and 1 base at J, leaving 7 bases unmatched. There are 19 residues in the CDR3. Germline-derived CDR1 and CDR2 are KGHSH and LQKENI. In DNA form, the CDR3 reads TGTGCCAGCTCACCGGCAGGACTAGCGGGAGGGAGGTCCTACAATGAGCAGTTCTTC. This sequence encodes CASSPAGLAGGRSYNEQFF.

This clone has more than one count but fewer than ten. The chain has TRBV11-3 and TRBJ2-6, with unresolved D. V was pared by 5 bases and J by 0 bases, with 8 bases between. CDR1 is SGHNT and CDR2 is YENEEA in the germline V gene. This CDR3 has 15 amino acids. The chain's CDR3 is CASSQAHSGANVLTF. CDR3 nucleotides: TGTGCCAGCAGCCAGGCCCACTCTGGGGCCAACGTCCTGACTTTC.

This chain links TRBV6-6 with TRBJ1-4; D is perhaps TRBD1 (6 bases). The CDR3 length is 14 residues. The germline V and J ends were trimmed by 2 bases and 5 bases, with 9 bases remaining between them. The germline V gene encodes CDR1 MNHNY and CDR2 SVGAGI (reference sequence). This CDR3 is CASSYGTGNEKLFF. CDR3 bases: TGTGCCAGCAGTTACGGTACAGGGAATGAAAAACTGTTTTTT.

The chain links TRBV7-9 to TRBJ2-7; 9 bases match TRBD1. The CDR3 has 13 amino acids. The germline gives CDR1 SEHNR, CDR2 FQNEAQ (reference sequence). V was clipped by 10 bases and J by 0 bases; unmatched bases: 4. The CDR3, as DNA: TGTGCCACCACGACAGGGGGCTCCTACGAGCAGTACTTC. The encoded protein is CATTTGGSYEQYF.

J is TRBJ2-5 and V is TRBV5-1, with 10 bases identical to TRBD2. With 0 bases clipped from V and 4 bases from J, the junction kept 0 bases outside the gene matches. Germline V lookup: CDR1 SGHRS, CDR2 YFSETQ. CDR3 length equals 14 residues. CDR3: CASSLGTSGETQYF. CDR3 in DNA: TGCGCCAGCAGCTTGGGGACTAGCGGAGAGACCCAGTACTTC.

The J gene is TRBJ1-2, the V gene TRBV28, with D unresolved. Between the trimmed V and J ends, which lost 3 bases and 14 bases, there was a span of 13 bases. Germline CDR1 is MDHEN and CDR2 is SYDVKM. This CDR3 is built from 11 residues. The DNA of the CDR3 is TGTGCCAGCAGTTTGTCACTACCCCTTACCTTC. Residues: CASSLSLPLTF.

The CDR3 is CASRDGLAGYNEQFF. As DNA, the CDR3 is TGTGCCAGCAGGGACGGACTAGCGGGCTACAATGAGCAGTTCTTC. The rearrangement joins TRBV5-8 to TRBJ2-1; 11 bases fit TRBD2. CDR1 and CDR2 (germline): SGHTS, YDEGEE. Losses at the gene ends were 5 bases for V and 3 bases for J; bases not matched to a gene: 4. The CDR3 extends over 15 amino acids.

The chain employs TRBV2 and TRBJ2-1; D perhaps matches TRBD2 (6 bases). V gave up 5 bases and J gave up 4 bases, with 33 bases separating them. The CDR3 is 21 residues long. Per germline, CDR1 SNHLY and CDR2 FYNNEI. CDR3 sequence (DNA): TGTGCCAGCAGTCCGCCGGGTTGGGCCGCCCGGCGGGCTAGCGAGTACAATGAGCAGTTCTTC. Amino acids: CASSPPGWAARRASEYNEQFF.

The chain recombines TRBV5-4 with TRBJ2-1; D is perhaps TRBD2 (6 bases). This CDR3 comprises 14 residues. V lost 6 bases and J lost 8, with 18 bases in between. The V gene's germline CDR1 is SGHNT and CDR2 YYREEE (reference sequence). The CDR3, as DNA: TGTGCCAGCAAACCCCTGGGAGGTAGCGATGAGCAGTTCTTC. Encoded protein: CASKPLGGSDEQFF.

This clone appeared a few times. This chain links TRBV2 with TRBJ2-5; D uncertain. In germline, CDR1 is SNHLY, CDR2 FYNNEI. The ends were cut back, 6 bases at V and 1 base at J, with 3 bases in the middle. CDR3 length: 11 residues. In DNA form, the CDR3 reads TGTGCCAGCAGCTTCCAAGAGACCCAGTACTTC. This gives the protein CASSFQETQYF.

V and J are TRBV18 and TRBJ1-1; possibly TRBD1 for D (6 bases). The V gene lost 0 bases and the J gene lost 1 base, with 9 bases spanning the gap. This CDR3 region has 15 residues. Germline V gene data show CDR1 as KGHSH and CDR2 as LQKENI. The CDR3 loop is CASSPPRTENTEAFF. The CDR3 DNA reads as TGTGCCAGCTCACCACCGAGGACAGAGAACACTGAAGCTTTCTTT.

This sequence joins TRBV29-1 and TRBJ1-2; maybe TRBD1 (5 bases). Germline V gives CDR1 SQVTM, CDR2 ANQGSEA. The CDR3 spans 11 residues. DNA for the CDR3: TGCGGTCTGGGGCAGAGCTATGGCTACACCTTC. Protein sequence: CGLGQSYGYTF.

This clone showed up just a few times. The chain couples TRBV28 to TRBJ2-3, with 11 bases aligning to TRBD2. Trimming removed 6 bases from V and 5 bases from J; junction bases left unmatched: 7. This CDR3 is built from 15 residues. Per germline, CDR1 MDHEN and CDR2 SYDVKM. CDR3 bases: TGTGCCAGCAGCCAACTAGCGGGAGCAAAAGATACGCAGTATTTT. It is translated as CASSQLAGAKDTQYF. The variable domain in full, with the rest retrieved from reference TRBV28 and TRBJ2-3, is DVKVTQSSRYLVKRTGEKVFLECVQDMDHENMFWYRQDPGLGLRLIYFSYDVKMKEKGDIPEGYSVSREKKERFSLILESASTNQTSMYLCASSQLAGAKDTQYFGPGTRLTVL.